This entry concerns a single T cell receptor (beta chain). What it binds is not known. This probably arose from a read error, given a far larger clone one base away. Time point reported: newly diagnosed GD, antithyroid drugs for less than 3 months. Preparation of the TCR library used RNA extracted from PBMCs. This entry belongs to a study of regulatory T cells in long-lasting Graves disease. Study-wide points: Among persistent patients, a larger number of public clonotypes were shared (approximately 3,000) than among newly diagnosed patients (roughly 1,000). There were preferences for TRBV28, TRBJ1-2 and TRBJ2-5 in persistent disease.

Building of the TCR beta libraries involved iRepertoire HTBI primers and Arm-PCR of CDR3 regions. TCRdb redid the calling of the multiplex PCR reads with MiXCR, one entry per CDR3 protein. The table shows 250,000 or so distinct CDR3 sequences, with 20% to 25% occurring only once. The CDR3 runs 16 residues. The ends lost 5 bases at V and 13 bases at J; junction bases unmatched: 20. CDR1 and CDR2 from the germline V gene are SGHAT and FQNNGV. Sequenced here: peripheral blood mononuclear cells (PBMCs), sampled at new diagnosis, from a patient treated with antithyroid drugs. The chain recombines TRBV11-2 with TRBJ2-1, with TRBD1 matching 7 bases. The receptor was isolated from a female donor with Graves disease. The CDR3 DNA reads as TGTGCCAGCAGCCCTTGGGACAGCTCTATTGGAGAGACCCAGTTCTTC. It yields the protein CASSPWDSSIGETQFF.